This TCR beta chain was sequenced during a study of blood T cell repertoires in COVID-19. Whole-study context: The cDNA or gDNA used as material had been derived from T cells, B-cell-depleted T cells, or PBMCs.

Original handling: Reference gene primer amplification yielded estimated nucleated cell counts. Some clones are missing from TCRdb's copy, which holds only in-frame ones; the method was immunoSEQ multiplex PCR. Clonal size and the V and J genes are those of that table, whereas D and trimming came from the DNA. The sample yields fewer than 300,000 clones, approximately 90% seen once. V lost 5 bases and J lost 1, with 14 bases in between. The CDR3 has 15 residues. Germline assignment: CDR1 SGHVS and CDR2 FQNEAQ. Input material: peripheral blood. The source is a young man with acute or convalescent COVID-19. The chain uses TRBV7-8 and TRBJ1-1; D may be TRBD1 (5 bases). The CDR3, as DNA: TGTGCCAGCAGCGCCCGAAGGGGCCAGAACACTGAAGCTTTCTTT. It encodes CASSARRGQNTEAFF.